This record looks at one T cell receptor beta chain sequence and its context. This clone's antigen is unknown. The input lacks base qualities; no much larger clone sits a single base away. The library was obtained by the immunoSEQ multiplex PCR assay. The deep sequencing platform assayed about 91,000 TCR templates per sample. Genomic DNA extracted from sorted T cells was used for TCRbeta CDR3 sequencing. As for the authors' bioinformatics: The R programming language was used for clonal analysis of the TCRbeta CDR3 data. Alloreactive CD4+ and CD8+ clones were defined by comparing unstimulated samples with post-reaction CFSE-low samples. Regulatory or non-regulatory origin of alloreactive CD4+ clones was assigned by matching sequences to the sorted unstimulated Treg and non-Treg repertoires. TCRdb stores this immuneACCESS table with in-frame sequences only. Part of the clones is absent; in the studies checked, under half of the shortfall reflects unresolved V genes, and no reason is known for the rest. V and J calls and clone size are given by that table; D and trimming were obtained from the DNA. In this sample the table shows 90,000 to 95,000 clones, 90% to 95% of which occur a single time. Under 8.5% of the sample belongs to the ten largest clones.

The data were obtained in a study of siplizumab effects on memory and regulatory T cells (dated by TCRdb to about 2019). Regarding the study in general: The effect of the anti-CD2 antibody siplizumab on alloreactive T-cell subsets was examined in allogeneic mixed lymphocyte reactions constructed from human PBMCs.

The CDR3 sequence holds 16 residues, the cysteine and phenylalanine included. The entry retains the CDR3 DNA only, 48 bases that are in frame from base 1. CDR1 MNHEY and CDR2 SMNVEV are derived from the germline V gene (reference sequence). Trimming removed 1 base from V and 1 base from J, leaving 13 bases between the germline ends. Sorted unstimulated T cells and proliferating T cells recovered from mixed lymphocyte reactions underwent TCRbeta CDR3 sequencing. Fresh whole blood from ten to eleven HLA-typed healthy donors served as the source for isolating PBMCs. What the study reported, not specific to this receptor: The cumulative frequency of alloreactive sequences traceable to unstimulated CD4+ memory T cells was significantly reduced by siplizumab. A naive or memory phenotype could not be assigned to roughly 75-95% of proliferating CD4+ or CD8+ clones. No functional confirmation was obtained for the suppressive function of proliferating Tregs from siplizumab cultures. Because sequences at frequencies below about 10^-5 were poorly captured, only a minor fraction of alloreactive clones could be mapped back to unstimulated subsets. Of the alloreactive CD4+ clones that could be mapped, the Treg-derived share averaged roughly 69% with siplizumab compared with 26.9% in control reactions. Unstimulated naive T cells appeared more diverse than memory T cells, and naive cells seemed to contribute substantially to the alloresponse.

The receptor's source is a human donor in good health. Sequencing was performed on CD8+ T cells sorted from blood. The chain links TRBV27 with TRBJ2-5, with no reliable assignment of the D segment. This receptor has the CDR3 CASSLLSGPGQETQYF. Here is the DNA: TGTGCCAGCAGTTTATTGTCCGGACCAGGCCAAGAGACCCAGTACTTC.